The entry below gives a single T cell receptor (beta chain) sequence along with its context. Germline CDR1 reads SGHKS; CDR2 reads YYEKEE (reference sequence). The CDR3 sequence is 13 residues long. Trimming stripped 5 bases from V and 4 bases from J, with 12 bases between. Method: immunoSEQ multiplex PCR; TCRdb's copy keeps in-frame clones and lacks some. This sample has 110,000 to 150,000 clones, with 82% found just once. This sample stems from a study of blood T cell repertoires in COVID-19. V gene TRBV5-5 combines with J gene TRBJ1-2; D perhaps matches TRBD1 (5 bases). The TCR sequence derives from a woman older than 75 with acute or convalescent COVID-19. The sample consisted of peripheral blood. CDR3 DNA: TGTGCCAGCAGTATGACAGTATCCTATGGCTACACCTTC. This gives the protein CASSMTVSYGYTF.